The present TCR beta chain was sequenced within a study of shared clonotypes between healthy human individuals. Study-wide background: CD4 naive cells filled three plates per donor, CD4 memory three, CD8 naive two and CD8 memory one.

In the sorted-subset replicate PCRs, 200 ng DNA, 29,000 or so T cell genomes, was used. Clones were read by immunoSEQ multiplex PCR, and TCRdb kept only the in-frame ones, dropping some. Here the sample spans about 2.1 million clones, about 92% being singletons. The germline gives CDR1 MRHNA, CDR2 SNTAGT. The ends lost 5 bases at V and 2 bases at J; junction bases unmatched: 5. The CDR3 is made up of 16 amino acids. Of note for this clone: The target antigen is unknown.

Study observations and caveats: The genetic and exposure-history diversity represented was limited by few donors. For naive CD4 cells, approximately 4.8% of clonotypes were shared across a few donors.

Naive CD8 populations comprised CD45RO-negative cells positively selected for CCR7, excluding terminally differentiated effector memory CD45RA+ cells. The chain links TRBV6-4 to TRBJ2-1, with 11 nucleotides matching TRBD1. This clonotype was sampled from a man aged 18 to 29 in good health. Some clones in this sample may be carry-over from other donors' samples. The sequenced sample consisted of naive CD8+ T cells from PBMCs. CDR3 residues: CASSLGTGGAYNEQFF. For the CDR3, the DNA is TGTGCCAGCAGTCTTGGGACAGGGGGAGCCTACAATGAGCAGTTCTTC.